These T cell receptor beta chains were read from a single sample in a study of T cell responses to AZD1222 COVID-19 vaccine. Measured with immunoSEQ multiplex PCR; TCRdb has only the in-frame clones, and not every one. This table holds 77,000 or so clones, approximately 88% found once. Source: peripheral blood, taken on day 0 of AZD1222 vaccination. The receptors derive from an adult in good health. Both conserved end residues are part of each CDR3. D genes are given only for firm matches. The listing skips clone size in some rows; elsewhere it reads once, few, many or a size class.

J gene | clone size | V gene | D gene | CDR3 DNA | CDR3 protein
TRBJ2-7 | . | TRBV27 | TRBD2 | TGTGCCAGCAGTTCAGCGGGAGGGCAATACGAGCAGTACTTC | CASSSAGGQYEQYF
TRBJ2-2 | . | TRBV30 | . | TGTGCCTGGAGTGTAATGGCACCCACCGGGGAGCTGTTTTTT | CAWSVMAPTGELFF
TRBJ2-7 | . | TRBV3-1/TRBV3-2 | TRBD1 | TGTGCCAGCAGCCAAGGGGGGGACAGGATTTACGAGCAGTACTTC | CASSQGGDRIYEQYF
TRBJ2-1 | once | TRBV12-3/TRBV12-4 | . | TGTGCCAGCAGACTCGGGACGGACAATGAGCAGTTCTTC | CASRLGTDNEQFF
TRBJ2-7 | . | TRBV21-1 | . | TGTGCCAGCAGCAAAGAAATCGTCGGGCAGGATGAGCAGTACTTC | CASSKEIVGQDEQYF
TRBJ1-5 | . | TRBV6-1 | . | TGTGCCAGCAGTGAACCTGCTGGGGGCGCGTCTCAGCCCCAGCATTTT | CASSEPAGGASQPQHF
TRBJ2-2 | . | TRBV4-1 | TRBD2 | TGCGCCAGCAGCCAAAGGGCTCTAGCGGGAGCGAACACCGGGGAGCTGTTTTTT | CASSQRALAGANTGELFF
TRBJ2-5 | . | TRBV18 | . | TGTGCCAGCTCCCGTAACGGGCAAGAGACCCAGTACTTC | CASSRNGQETQYF
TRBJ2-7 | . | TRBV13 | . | TGTGCCAGCAGCTTCGGGACTGCTAGCTCCTACGAGCAGTACTTC | CASSFGTASSYEQYF
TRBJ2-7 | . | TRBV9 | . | TGTGCCAGCAGCGTAGGGGAGGCCGTCTACGAGCAGTACTTC | CASSVGEAVYEQYF
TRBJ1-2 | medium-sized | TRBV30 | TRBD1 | TGTGCCGAGCTGGGGGCAGGGGGCATCTCTGGCTACACCTTC | CAELGAGGISGYTF
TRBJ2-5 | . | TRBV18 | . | TGTGCCAGCTCACCAACTACAGGGCAAGAGACCCAGTACTTC | CASSPTTGQETQYF
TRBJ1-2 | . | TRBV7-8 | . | TGTGCCAGCAGCCCCTTGACAAATAGCTATGGCTACACCTTC | CASSPLTNSYGYTF
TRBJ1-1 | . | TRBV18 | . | TGTGCCAGCTCACTCCTGGGCGCAGTAGAAGCTTTCTTT | CASSLLGAVEAFF
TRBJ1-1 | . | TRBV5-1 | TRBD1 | TGCGCCAGCAGCTTTACAGGGGGCACTGAAGCTTTCTTT | CASSFTGGTEAFF
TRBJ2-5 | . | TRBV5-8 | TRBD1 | TGTGCCAGCAGCTTATCAGGACAGGGTCGAGAGACCCAGTACTTC | CASSLSGQGRETQYF
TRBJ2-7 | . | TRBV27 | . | TGTGCCAGCAGACAGGGGACTTCCACGAGGGACTTCGAGCAGTACTTC | CASRQGTSTRDFEQYF
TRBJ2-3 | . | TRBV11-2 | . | TGTGCCAGCAGCTTTATACAGGGAGCAGATACGCAGTATTTT | CASSFIQGADTQYF
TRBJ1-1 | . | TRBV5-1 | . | TGCGCCAGCAGTTTTCAGGTTAACACTGAAGCTTTCTTT | CASSFQVNTEAFF
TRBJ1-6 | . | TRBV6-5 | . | TGTGCCAGCAGTCTGAAGGGGAATTCACCCCTCCACTTT | CASSLKGNSPLHF
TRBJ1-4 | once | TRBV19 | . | TGTGCCAGTACCTTCGGGGGAGATGAAAAACTGTTTTTT | CASTFGGDEKLFF
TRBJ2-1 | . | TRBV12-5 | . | TGTGCTAGTGGTTTAAGCTCCTACAATGAGCAGTTCTTC | CASGLSSYNEQFF
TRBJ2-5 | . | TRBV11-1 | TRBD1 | TGTGCCAGCAGCCGCGACAGGGGCCAAGAGACCCAGTACTTC | CASSRDRGQETQYF
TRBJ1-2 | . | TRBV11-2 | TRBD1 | TGTGCCAGCAGCTTTCAGGGGGGACACTATGGCTACACCTTC | CASSFQGGHYGYTF
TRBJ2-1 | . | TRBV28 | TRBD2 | TGTGCCAGCAGTTCGACGCCCTCTAGCGGGAGGCGACCCCAGTTCTTC | CASSSTPSSGRRPQFF
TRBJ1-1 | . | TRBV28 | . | TGTGCCAGCAGCTCTCGGATGAACACTGAAGCTTTCTTT | CASSSRMNTEAFF